This is a list of T cell receptor beta chains from one sample in a study of naive and memory T cell subsets. TCRdb called the UMI-ligation and nested PCR reads again in MiXCR, with one record for every CDR3 protein. The table records approximately 150,000 distinct CDR3 sequences, roughly 22% of them present only once. Sequencing used naive CD4+ T cells from blood. These receptors were collected from a human donor in good health. Both conserved end residues are part of each CDR3. A D gene is named only where the DNA matches it firmly. Clone sizes are given selectively: once, few, many, or a class where the clone is expanded.

TRBV18,few,TRBJ1-1,-,CASSEGLVEAFF,TGTGCCAGCTCAGAGGGGTTGGTTGAAGCTTTCTTT
TRBV3-1,-,TRBJ2-7,TRBD2,CASSQVGGSFSEQYF,TGTGCCAGCAGCCAAGTGGGCGGGAGTTTTAGCGAGCAGTACTTC
TRBV28,few,TRBJ2-7,-,CASSPRTYEQYF,TGTGCCAGCAGTCCGAGAACCTACGAGCAGTACTTC
TRBV28,-,TRBJ1-5,-,CASSLYGVWNQPQHF,TGTGCCAGCAGTTTATATGGGGTTTGGAATCAGCCCCAGCATTTT
TRBV29-1,few,TRBJ2-3,-,CSVAGHLRTDTQYF,TGCAGCGTTGCCGGCCACCTGCGCACAGATACGCAGTATTTT
TRBV28,-,TRBJ1-5,-,CASTRRLGGRRQPQHF,TGTGCCAGCACCCGCAGGCTGGGGGGGCGGCGTCAGCCCCAGCATTTT
TRBV5-6,-,TRBJ1-5,TRBD1,CASSRTGSLFQPQHF,TGTGCCAGCAGCCGGACAGGGTCGTTGTTTCAGCCCCAGCATTTT
TRBV29-1,few,TRBJ2-1,-,CSVAPLRYEQFF,TGCAGCGTTGCCCCGTTAAGATATGAGCAGTTCTTC
TRBV30,-,TRBJ2-2,-,CAWRAWGNTGELFF,TGTGCCTGGAGAGCCTGGGGGAACACCGGGGAGCTGTTTTTT
TRBV28,few,TRBJ2-4,-,CASSLSGTLAKNIQYF,TGTGCCAGCAGTTTATCAGGCACCCTAGCCAAAAACATTCAGTACTTC
TRBV11-3,many,TRBJ2-1,-,CASSLRAGSSYNEQFF,TGTGCCAGCAGCTTACGGGCGGGGAGCTCCTACAATGAGCAGTTCTTC
TRBV18,-,TRBJ2-4,-,CASSPGRSAKNIQYF,TGTGCCAGCTCACCAGGGAGGTCGGCCAAAAACATTCAGTACTTC
TRBV6-5,few,TRBJ1-1,-,CASSYGGRMNTEAFF,TGTGCCAGCAGTTACGGCGGCAGGATGAACACTGAAGCTTTCTTT
TRBV12-3/TRBV12-4,few,TRBJ2-7,TRBD2,CASGSSGRYEQYF,TGTGCCAGCGGATCTAGCGGGAGATACGAGCAGTACTTC
TRBV18,few,TRBJ1-5,-,CASSPEEGSSNQPQHF,TGTGCCAGCTCACCCGAGGAGGGAAGTAGCAATCAGCCCCAGCATTTT
TRBV6-2/TRBV6-3,few,TRBJ2-7,-,CASSQQGRRQYF,TGTGCCAGCAGTCAACAGGGTAGACGGCAGTACTTC
TRBV11-2,-,TRBJ2-1,TRBD1,CASSLEGTGYVEQFF,TGTGCCAGCAGCTTAGAGGGGACAGGGTACGTTGAGCAGTTCTTC
TRBV5-1,-,TRBJ2-3,-,CASSLSSGTPDTQYF,TGCGCCAGCAGCTTGTCGTCAGGGACCCCGGATACGCAGTATTTT
TRBV3-1,few,TRBJ2-4,TRBD1,CAAGQGKNIQYF,TGTGCCGCGGGACAGGGTAAAAACATTCAGTACTTC
TRBV15,many,TRBJ2-2,TRBD2,CATSRKSSGKGTGELFF,TGTGCCACCAGCAGGAAGAGTAGCGGGAAGGGAACCGGGGAGCTGTTTTTT
TRBV7-2,-,TRBJ1-1,TRBD1,CASSPYGTGRTEAFF,TGTGCCAGCAGCCCCTACGGGACAGGCCGCACTGAAGCTTTCTTT
TRBV28,few,TRBJ2-7,-,CASSLRRPGTRSYEQYF,TGTGCCAGCAGTTTAAGGCGACCCGGGACACGATCCTACGAGCAGTACTTC
TRBV6-1,-,TRBJ2-4,-,CASRLGQGKNIQYF,TGTGCCAGCAGGCTGGGACAAGGCAAAAACATTCAGTACTTC
TRBV20-1,few,TRBJ1-4,-,CSAGTYEKLFF,TGCAGTGCTGGAACCTATGAAAAACTGTTTTTT
TRBV27,-,TRBJ2-3,TRBD2,CASSLLGTSGRATDTQYF,TGTGCCAGCAGTTTATTAGGGACTAGCGGGAGAGCGACAGATACGCAGTATTTT
TRBV20-1,-,TRBJ1-2,-,CSARDSRTPNYGYTF,TGCAGTGCTAGAGATTCCAGGACGCCTAACTATGGCTACACCTTC
TRBV27,few,TRBJ1-1,TRBD1,CASSVQGGPGKAFF,TGTGCCAGCAGTGTCCAGGGGGGGCCAGGAAAAGCTTTCTTT
TRBV28,once,TRBJ1-5,-,CASSRIPAGAIAVAQPQHF,TGTGCCAGCAGTCGAATCCCTGCAGGGGCCATCGCGGTCGCTCAGCCCCAGCATTTT
TRBV19,many,TRBJ2-7,-,CASSISYTGYEQYF,TGTGCCAGTAGTATATCCTATACGGGCTACGAGCAGTACTTC
TRBV2,few,TRBJ2-7,TRBD1,CASSETGASYEQYF,TGTGCCAGCAGTGAGACAGGGGCCTCCTACGAGCAGTACTTC
TRBV14,-,TRBJ2-1,-,CASSPVEGAYNEQFF,TGTGCCAGCAGCCCGGTGGAGGGGGCCTACAATGAGCAGTTCTTC
TRBV18,few,TRBJ2-2,-,CASSPALGLTGELFF,TGTGCCAGCTCTCCCGCCCTGGGCCTCACCGGGGAGCTGTTTTTT
TRBV29-1,-,TRBJ2-6,-,CSVPNPGAGANVLTF,TGCAGCGTCCCAAACCCAGGGGCTGGGGCCAACGTCCTGACTTTC
TRBV12-3/TRBV12-4,many,TRBJ2-2,TRBD2,CAMGLAGVGTGELFF,TGTGCCATGGGACTAGCGGGAGTAGGTACCGGGGAGCTGTTTTTT
TRBV4-1,few,TRBJ2-3,TRBD2,CASSQDPTSGRLTDTQYF,TGCGCCAGCAGCCAAGATCCTACTAGCGGGAGGCTAACAGATACGCAGTATTTT
TRBV10-3,few,TRBJ2-1,TRBD2,CAISESIVAGGRQFF,TGTGCCATCAGTGAGTCGATAGTAGCGGGAGGACGACAGTTCTTC
TRBV9,-,TRBJ2-7,-,CASSVWREPSPYEQYF,TGTGCCAGCAGCGTATGGCGGGAACCTTCCCCGTACGAGCAGTACTTC
TRBV18,many,TRBJ2-7,-,CASSPPVAGSEEQYF,TGTGCCAGCTCACCACCGGTGGCAGGTAGTGAAGAGCAGTACTTC